This T cell receptor beta chain was profiled in a study of beta chain features in type 1 diabetes. The ends lost 7 bases at V and 6 bases at J; junction bases unmatched: 8. The V gene's germline CDR1 is MNHEY and CDR2 SVGAGI. CDR3 size: 14 residues. Findings of the study overall: People with Type 1 diabetes carried modestly yet significantly shorter TCRB CDR3s in all four CD4+ subsets. TCRB repertoires of naive, central memory and Treg cells appeared more similar among patients than among healthy donors.

As regards this clone: Its cognate antigen is unknown.

Every bit of the isolated RNA underwent reverse transcription, so sequencing read expressed TCRB transcripts. The repertoire was sequenced with immunoSEQ multiplex PCR; TCRdb's copy has only in-frame clones and lacks some. The sample includes around 710,000 clones, approximately 13% seen only once; the top ten take 0.09% to 0.15%. The TCR was taken from a man under 40 with type 1 diabetes. Source material: naive CD4+ T cells from blood. V usage is TRBV6-5 and J usage is TRBJ2-3, with TRBD1 identical over 9 bases. In nucleotides, the CDR3 is TGTGCCAGCACTAAGACACAGGGGGCGGATACGCAGTATTTT. Protein: CASTKTQGADTQYF.